Listed here are 4 T cell receptor beta chains from one sample, sequenced in a study of metastatic and nonmetastatic thyroid tumors. No patient received treatment before thyroid surgery. With MiXCR, TCRdb reprocessed the PCR reads. The repertoire holds around 30,000 clones, with about 17% as singletons. The sequenced sample consisted of blood. The source of these receptors is a female donor with papillary thyroid cancer or a benign thyroid nodule (not recorded which). Some clones in this sample may be carry-over from other donors' samples.

To note about this clone: A read error may account for a junction end that differs from germline. The V call is TRBV19, the J call TRBJ1-5; D possibly corresponds to TRBD1 (5 bases). CDR3 size: 16 residues. Looked up from germline, CDR1 is LNHDA and CDR2 is SQIVND (reference sequence). The CDR3 protein is CASRRKGLLSNKPQHF. The CDR3 DNA follows: TGTGCCAGTCGAAGAAAGGGGCTGTTAAGCAATAAGCCCCAGCATTTT.

This clone was counted at least ten times. The chain employs TRBV11-1 and TRBJ2-3; D uncertain. Germline assignment: CDR1 SGHAT and CDR2 FQDESV (reference sequence). The CDR3 has 16 residues. Trimming removed 0 bases from V and 0 bases from J, with 10 bases in between. CDR3 sequence (DNA): TGTGCCAGCAGCTTAGCCGGCGCCGGGAGCACAGATACGCAGTATTTT. Translation gives CASSLAGAGSTDTQYF.

This clone was counted at least ten times. V gene TRBV7-2 combines with J gene TRBJ1-1; a possible D gene is TRBD1 (6 bases). The CDR3 is 14 amino acids. V was pared by 3 bases and J by 1 base, with 9 bases between. Germline V gives CDR1 SGHTA, CDR2 FQGNSA. CDR3 amino acids: CASSFSTGNTEAFF. The CDR3 DNA reads as TGTGCCAGCAGCTTTTCGACAGGGAACACTGAAGCTTTCTTT.

This clone is medium-sized within its sample. The chain carries TRBV12-3 or TRBV12-4 and TRBJ2-7, with 7 nucleotides matching TRBD1. V trimming: 10 bases; J trimming: 2 bases; junction bases outside the gene matches: 11. The CDR3 length is 14 residues. The CDR3 DNA follows: TGTGCCACCTCCCTATCCGGGACAGCCTACGAGCAGTACTTC. It yields the protein CATSLSGTAYEQYF.